One sample yielded the 18 T cell receptor beta chains listed below, sequenced in a study of technical replicates of blood from several donors. Data came from immunoSEQ multiplex PCR; TCRdb stores just in-frame clones and leaves some out. The table lists tens of thousands of clones, nearly 95% of them singletons. Material for sequencing was PBMCs. Receptors were obtained from a human donor in good health. Some clones in this sample may be carry-over from other donors' samples.

The rearrangement joins TRBV18 to TRBJ2-7; maybe TRBD2 (5 bases). From germline, CDR1 is KGHSH and CDR2 LQKENI. The CDR3 runs to 12 residues. V was clipped by 3 bases and J by 3 bases, with 6 bases between them. CDR3 sequence: CASSPAGYEQYF. The CDR3 DNA reads as TGTGCCAGCTCACCGGCGGGCTACGAGCAGTACTTC.

This rearrangement joins TRBV6-1 to TRBJ2-2; D is possibly TRBD1 (5 bases). V was pared by 2 bases and J by 3 bases, with 10 bases between. Per the germline V gene, CDR1 is MNHNS and CDR2 is SASEGT. This CDR3 has 15 amino acids. CDR3 sequence (DNA): TGTGCCAGCAGTGAAAGGGGCAGCTACACCGGGGAGCTGTTTTTT. Protein product: CASSERGSYTGELFF.

V usage is TRBV6-1 and J usage is TRBJ1-2; D possibly corresponds to TRBD1 (6 bases). The CDR3 is made up of 15 amino acids. V lost 1 base, J lost 0 bases, and 9 bases lay in between. Germline V CDR1 and CDR2: MNHNS, SASEGT. The CDR3 protein is CASSEESGANYGYTF. DNA of the CDR3: TGTGCCAGCAGTGAAGAGTCAGGGGCTAACTATGGCTACACCTTC.

The chain is built from TRBV4-1 and TRBJ2-1; 8 bases line up with TRBD2. With V trimmed by 3 bases and J by 1 base, 5 bases remained unmatched. From germline, CDR1 is MGHRA and CDR2 YSYEKL. CDR3 length: 16 amino acids. CDR3 amino acids: CASSQMAGGSYNEQFF. Here the CDR3 DNA reads TGCGCCAGCAGCCAGATGGCGGGGGGTTCCTACAATGAGCAGTTCTTC.

As for this clone: One end of the junction is discordant with germline, which a read error may explain. V is TRBV4-2 and J is TRBJ2-2; D could derive from TRBD1 or TRBD2 (5 bases each). Germline V CDR1 and CDR2: LGHNA, YNFKEQ. The CDR3 loop spans 15 amino acids. The CDR3 DNA sequence: TGTGCCAGCAGCCTAGACAGTGTCGAGACGAGGGAGCTATTTTTT. This gives the protein CASSLDSVETRELFF.

The chain joins TRBV7-3 to TRBJ2-1; D is possibly TRBD2 (6 bases). Germline loops: CDR1 SGHTA, CDR2 FQGTGA. Trimming cost V 2 bases and J 6 bases, with 8 bases left between them. The CDR3 totals 13 residues. The CDR3 region is CASSLGGANEQFF. DNA for the CDR3: TGTGCCAGCAGCTTAGGAGGGGCCAATGAGCAGTTCTTC.

This clone was seen only once. The genes are TRBV19 and TRBJ1-5; TRBD1 is a possible D gene (5 bases). Trimming removed 3 bases from V and 6 bases from J, with 9 bases in between. Germline CDR1 reads LNHDA; CDR2 reads SQIVND (reference sequence). This CDR3 is built from 13 residues. CDR3 protein: CASSMGQGQPQHF. In DNA, the CDR3 is TGTGCCAGTAGTATGGGCCAGGGTCAGCCCCAGCATTTT.

The CDR3 protein is CASSLTATNEKLFF. The CDR3 nucleotides are TGCGCCAGCAGCTTGACGGCAACTAATGAAAAACTGTTTTTT. The genes are TRBV5-1 and TRBJ1-4; no clear D gene. Germline V CDR1 and CDR2: SGHRS, YFSETQ. Trimming removed 1 base from V and 0 bases from J, with 4 bases in between. CDR3 size: 14 residues.

The chain combines TRBV6-6 with TRBJ2-3; 10 bases agree with TRBD2. The CDR3 length is 16 residues. Germline values: CDR1 MNHNY, CDR2 SVGAGI (reference sequence). The V gene end was trimmed by 2 bases and the J gene end by 1 base; junction bases not matched to a gene: 3. The CDR3, as DNA: TGTGCCAGCAGTTACCCTAGCGGGAGAGGCACAGATACGCAGTATTTT. It codes for CASSYPSGRGTDTQYF.

This rearrangement joins TRBV7-2 to TRBJ2-1, with 10 bases that match TRBD2. V lost 0 bases, J lost 10 bases, and 9 bases stayed unmatched. Germline assignment: CDR1 SGHTA and CDR2 FQGNSA. The CDR3 is 16 amino acids. The CDR3 DNA is TGTGCCAGCAGCTTAGCAAGCCTAGCGGGAGTGGGAGAGCAGTTCTTC. It yields the protein CASSLASLAGVGEQFF.

The rearrangement uses TRBV7-9 and TRBJ1-4; D is perhaps TRBD1 (5 bases). The CDR3 has 14 residues. V lost 0 bases, J lost 8 bases, and 10 bases lay in between. The V gene's germline CDR1 is SEHNR and CDR2 FQNEAQ (reference sequence). The CDR3 DNA follows: TGTGCCAGCAGCTTAGCTCAGGGCGGCGAAAAACTGTTTTTT. Residues: CASSLAQGGEKLFF.

V gene TRBV6-1 combines with J gene TRBJ2-7, with unresolved D. The CDR3 has 11 amino acids. Germline assignment: CDR1 MNHNS and CDR2 SASEGT. V lost 2 bases and J lost 9, with 8 bases in between. The chain's CDR3 is CASSEQRGQYF. The CDR3 region has the DNA TGTGCCAGCAGTGAACAAAGAGGGCAGTACTTC.

This clone was seen more than once but under ten times. The CDR3 here is CASSLARSGTEAFF. CDR3 DNA: TGTGCCAGCAGCTTAGCGCGGTCCGGCACTGAAGCTTTCTTT. This chain links TRBV7-8 with TRBJ1-1; D uncertain. The CDR3 sequence is 14 residues long. The V and J ends lost 0 bases and 4 bases respectively, with 9 bases between them. CDR1 SGHVS and CDR2 FQNEAQ come from the germline V gene.

The genes are TRBV7-2 and TRBJ2-2; 7 nucleotides match TRBD2. CDR1 and CDR2 (germline): SGHTA, FQGNSA. CDR3 length: 16 amino acids. V lost 0 bases and J lost 4; bases outside the gene matches: 5. CDR3 amino acids: CASSLAGGFGTGELFF. The CDR3 nucleotides read TGTGCCAGCAGCTTAGCGGGGGGGTTCGGCACCGGGGAGCTGTTTTTT.

In its sample, this clone was seen once. The rearrangement links TRBV7-3 to TRBJ2-3; possible D gene TRBD2, 5 bases. This CDR3 region has 15 residues. The germline V gene encodes CDR1 SGHTA and CDR2 FQGTGA. The V end lost 2 bases, the J end lost 4 bases, and 13 bases lay between the germline ends. CDR3 in amino acids: CASSLPGSGADTQYF. The CDR3 coding sequence is TGTGCCAGCAGCTTACCGGGGAGTGGGGCAGATACGCAGTATTTT.

This rearrangement joins TRBV6-5 to TRBJ1-1; 8 positions agree with TRBD1. Trimming at V came to 6 bases and at J to 6 bases, leaving 9 bases not matched to a gene. Germline assignment: CDR1 MNHEY and CDR2 SVGAGI. The CDR3 consists of 14 residues. CDR3 sequence: CASSQPDRAPEAFF. DNA of the CDR3: TGTGCCAGCAGCCAACCGGACAGGGCGCCTGAAGCTTTCTTT.

This sequence joins TRBV19 and TRBJ1-1; 8 bases match TRBD1. The CDR3 extends over 13 amino acids. The V gene's germline CDR1 is LNHDA and CDR2 SQIVND (reference sequence). The ends lost 5 bases at V and 4 bases at J; junction bases unmatched: 3. The CDR3 DNA follows: TGTGCCAGTAGTCCCCAGGGGGCCACTGAAGCTTTCTTT. Translation gives CASSPQGATEAFF.

This clone was observed once. The chain joins TRBV12-5 to TRBJ2-3, with TRBD2 as a possible D gene (5 bases). The germline V gene has CDR1 LGHNT and CDR2 FRNRAP. This CDR3 contains 14 residues. V was shortened by 3 bases and J by 5 bases, with 12 bases between the two germline ends. The CDR3 DNA follows: TGTGCTAGTGGTTTACCCCCCCGGGGAGATACGCAGTATTTT. This encodes CASGLPPRGDTQYF. Complete variable domain (other parts from reference TRBV12-5 and TRBJ2-3): DARVTQTPRHKVTEMGQEVTMRCQPILGHNTVFWYRQTMMQGLELLAYFRNRAPLDDSGMPKDRFSAEMPDATLATLKIQPSEPRDSAVYFCASGLPPRGDTQYFGPGTRLTVL.